This T cell receptor beta chain was retrieved from a study of technical replicates of blood from a few donors. V gave up 4 bases and J gave up 9 bases; unmatched junction bases: 16. The CDR3 covers 16 residues. The germline V gene has CDR1 SGHDT and CDR2 YYEEEE. TCRdb's copy holds only in-frame clones and misses some; the assay was immunoSEQ multiplex PCR. The table lists 56,000 or so clones, about 95% of them singletons. Sequencing used PBMCs. The chain is built from TRBV5-6 and TRBJ2-1; 7 bases agree with TRBD2. This clonotype was obtained from a human donor in good health. Some clones in this sample may be carry-over from other donors' samples. CDR3 sequence reads: CASSLPAGVTPGEQFF. For the CDR3, the DNA is TGTGCCAGCAGCCTCCCGGCGGGAGTTACTCCAGGTGAGCAGTTCTTC.